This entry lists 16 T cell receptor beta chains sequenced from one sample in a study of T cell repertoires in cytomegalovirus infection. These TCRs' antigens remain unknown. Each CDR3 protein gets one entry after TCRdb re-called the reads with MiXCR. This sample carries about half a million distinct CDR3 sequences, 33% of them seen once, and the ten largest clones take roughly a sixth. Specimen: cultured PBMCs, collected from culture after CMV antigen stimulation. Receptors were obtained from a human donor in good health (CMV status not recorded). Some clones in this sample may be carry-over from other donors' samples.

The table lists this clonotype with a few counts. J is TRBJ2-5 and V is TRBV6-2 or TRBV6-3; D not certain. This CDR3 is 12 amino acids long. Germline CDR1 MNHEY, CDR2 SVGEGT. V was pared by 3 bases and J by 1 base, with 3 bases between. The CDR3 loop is CASSYPQETQYF. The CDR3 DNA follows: TGTGCCAGCAGTTATCCCCAAGAGACCCAGTACTTC.

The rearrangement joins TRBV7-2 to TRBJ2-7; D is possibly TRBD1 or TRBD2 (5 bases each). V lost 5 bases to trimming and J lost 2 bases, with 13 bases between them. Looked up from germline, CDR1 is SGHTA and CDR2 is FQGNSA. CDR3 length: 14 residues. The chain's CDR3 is CASSRRDRPYEQYF. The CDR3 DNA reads TGTGCCAGCAGCCGCCGGGACCGCCCCTACGAGCAGTACTTC. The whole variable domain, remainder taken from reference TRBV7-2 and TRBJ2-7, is GAGVSQSPSNKVTEKGKDVELRCDPISGHTALYWYRQSLGQGLEFLIYFQGNSAPDKSGLPSDRFSAERTGGSVSTLTIQRTQQEDSAVYLCASSRRDRPYEQYFGPGTRLTVT.

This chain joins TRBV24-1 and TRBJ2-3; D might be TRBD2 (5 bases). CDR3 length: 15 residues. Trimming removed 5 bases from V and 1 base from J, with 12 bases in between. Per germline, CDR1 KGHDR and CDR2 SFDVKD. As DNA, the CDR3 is TGTGCCACCAGTGCTGAGGGCCGGGGCACAGATACGCAGTATTTT. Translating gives CATSAEGRGTDTQYF.

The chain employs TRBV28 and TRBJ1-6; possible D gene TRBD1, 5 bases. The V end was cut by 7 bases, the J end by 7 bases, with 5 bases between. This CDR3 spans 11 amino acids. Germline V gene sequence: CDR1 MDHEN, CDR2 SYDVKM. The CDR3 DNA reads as TGTGCCAGCACAGGGAATTCACCCCTCCACTTT. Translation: CASTGNSPLHF. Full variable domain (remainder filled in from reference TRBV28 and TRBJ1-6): DVKVTQSSRYLVKRTGEKVFLECVQDMDHENMFWYRQDPGLGLRLIYFSYDVKMKEKGDIPEGYSVSREKKERFSLILESASTNQTSMYLCASTGNSPLHFGNGTRLTVT.

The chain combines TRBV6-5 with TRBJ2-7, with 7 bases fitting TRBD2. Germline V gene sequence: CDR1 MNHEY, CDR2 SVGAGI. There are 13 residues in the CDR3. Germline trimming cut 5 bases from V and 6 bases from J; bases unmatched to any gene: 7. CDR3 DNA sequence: TGTGCCAGCAGTCGAAGACTAGCCTCCGAGCAGTACTTC. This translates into CASSRRLASEQYF.

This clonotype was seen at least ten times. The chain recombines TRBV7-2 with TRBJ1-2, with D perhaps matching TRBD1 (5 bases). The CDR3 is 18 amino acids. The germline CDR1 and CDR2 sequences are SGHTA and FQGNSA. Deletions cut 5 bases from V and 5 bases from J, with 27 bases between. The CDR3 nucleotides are TGTGCCAGCAGCCTCGGAACCGGGACCCATTCCGTTTTTTATGGCTACACCTTC. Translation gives CASSLGTGTHSVFYGYTF.

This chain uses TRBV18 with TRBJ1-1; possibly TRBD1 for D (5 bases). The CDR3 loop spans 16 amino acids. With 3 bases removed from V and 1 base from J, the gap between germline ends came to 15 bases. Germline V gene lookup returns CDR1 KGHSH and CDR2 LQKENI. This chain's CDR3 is CASSPRQGRWNTEAFF. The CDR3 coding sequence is TGTGCCAGCTCACCTAGGCAGGGTAGATGGAACACTGAAGCTTTCTTT.

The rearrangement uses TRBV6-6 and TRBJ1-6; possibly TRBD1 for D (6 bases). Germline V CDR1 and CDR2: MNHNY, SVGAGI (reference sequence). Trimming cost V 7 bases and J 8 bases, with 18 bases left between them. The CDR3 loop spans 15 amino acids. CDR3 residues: CASNSQGRVDSPLHF. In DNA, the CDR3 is TGTGCCAGCAATTCGCAGGGGCGGGTGGATTCACCCCTCCACTTT.

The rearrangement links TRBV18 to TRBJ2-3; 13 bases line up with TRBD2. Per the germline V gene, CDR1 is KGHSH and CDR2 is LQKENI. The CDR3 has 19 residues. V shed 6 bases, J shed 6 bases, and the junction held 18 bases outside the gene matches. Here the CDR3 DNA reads TGTGCCAGCTCCAGCCTTCCTCCCGGGACTAGCGGGACAAGGGATACGCAGTATTTT. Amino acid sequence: CASSSLPPGTSGTRDTQYF. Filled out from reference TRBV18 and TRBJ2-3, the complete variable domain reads NAGVMQNPRHLVRRRGQEARLRCSPMKGHSHVYWYRQLPEEGLKFMVYLQKENIIDESGMPKERFSAEFPKEGPSILRIQQVVRGDSAAYFCASSSLPPGTSGTRDTQYFGPGTRLTVL.

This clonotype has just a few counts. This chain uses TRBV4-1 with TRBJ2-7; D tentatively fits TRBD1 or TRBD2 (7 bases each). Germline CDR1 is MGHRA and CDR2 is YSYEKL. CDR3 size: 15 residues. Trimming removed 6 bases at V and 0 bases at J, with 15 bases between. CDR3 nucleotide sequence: TGCGCCAGCAGACCCAGGGGGGGGAGCTCCTACGAGCAGTACTTC. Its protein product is CASRPRGGSSYEQYF.

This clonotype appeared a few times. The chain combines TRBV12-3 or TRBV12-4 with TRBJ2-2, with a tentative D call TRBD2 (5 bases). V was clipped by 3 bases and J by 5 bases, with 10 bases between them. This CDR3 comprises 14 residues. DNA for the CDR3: TGTGCCAGCAGTTTTCTTCGGGGAACCGGGGAGCTGTTTTTT. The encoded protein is CASSFLRGTGELFF.

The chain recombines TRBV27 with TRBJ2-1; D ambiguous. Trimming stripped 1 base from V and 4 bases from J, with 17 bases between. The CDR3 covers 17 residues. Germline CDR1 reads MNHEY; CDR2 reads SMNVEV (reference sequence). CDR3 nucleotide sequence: TGTGCCAGCAGTTTATTTTCCCTAATTGGGCCATACAATGAGCAGTTCTTC. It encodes CASSLFSLIGPYNEQFF.

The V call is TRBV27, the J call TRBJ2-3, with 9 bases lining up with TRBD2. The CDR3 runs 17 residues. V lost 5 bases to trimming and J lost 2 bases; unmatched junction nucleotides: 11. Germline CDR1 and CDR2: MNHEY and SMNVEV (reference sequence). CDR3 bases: TGTGCCAGCAGTACCTATAGCGGGAGTTCTCCCACAGATACGCAGTATTTT. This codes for CASSTYSGSSPTDTQYF.

The CDR3 nucleotides read TGTGCCTGGAGTGCGGACAGGCAGAGCACTGAAGCTTTCTTT. It translates to CAWSADRQSTEAFF. V is TRBV30 and J is TRBJ1-1, with 7 bases lining up with TRBD1. CDR3 length: 14 residues. V shed 1 base and J 4 bases; nucleotides not matched to a gene: 6. CDR1 is GTSNPN and CDR2 is SVGIG in the germline V gene (reference sequence).

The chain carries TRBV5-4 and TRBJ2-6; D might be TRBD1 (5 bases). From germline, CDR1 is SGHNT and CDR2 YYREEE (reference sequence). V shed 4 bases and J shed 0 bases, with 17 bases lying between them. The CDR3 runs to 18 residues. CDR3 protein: CASSRGGRASSGANVLTF. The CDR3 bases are TGTGCCAGCAGCCGAGGTGGCAGGGCGAGCTCTGGGGCCAACGTCCTGACTTTC.

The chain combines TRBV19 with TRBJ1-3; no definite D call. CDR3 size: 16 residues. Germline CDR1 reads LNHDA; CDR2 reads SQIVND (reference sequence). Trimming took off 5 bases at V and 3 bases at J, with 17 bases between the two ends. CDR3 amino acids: CASSSLTGVDGNTIYF. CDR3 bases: TGTGCCAGTAGTTCCCTGACCGGGGTGGATGGAAACACCATATATTTT.